Listed below are T cell receptor beta chains from one sample, sequenced in a study of T cell repertoires in aging, cancer and after chemotherapy. TCRdb used MiXCR to reprocess the multiplex PCR reads, holding one entry per CDR3 protein. The data hold roughly 4,500 distinct CDR3 sequences, with over 20% observed a single time. What was sequenced was blood. The receptors were sampled from a human donor with a blood cancer. The CDR3 runs from the conserved cysteine through the conserved F or W. A D gene is named only where the DNA matches it firmly. Clone size is not always given. Where it is, it says once, few, many or a class for expanded clones.

TRBJ2-5,medium-sized,-,TRBV27,CASSQDQETQYF,TGTGCCAGCAGTCAGGATCAAGAGACCCAGTACTTC
TRBJ1-4,-,-,TRBV20-1,CSALTMVGWGNEKLFF,TGCAGTGCCCTCACTATGGTAGGATGGGGTAATGAAAAACTGTTTTTT
TRBJ2-1,-,TRBD1,TRBV19,CASSAGRDRGQNEQFF,TGTGCCAGTAGCGCCGGGCGGGACAGGGGGCAAAATGAGCAGTTCTTC
TRBJ1-1,-,-,TRBV20-1,CSASGRLNTEAFF,TGCAGTGCGTCGGGACGGTTGAACACTGAAGCTTTCTTT
TRBJ2-5,few,-,TRBV11-2,CASSPGAQETQYF,TGTGCCAGCAGCCCTGGGGCCCAAGAGACCCAGTACTTC
TRBJ1-1,medium-sized,-,TRBV19,CASSIRHLNTEAFF,TGTGCCAGTAGTATCAGGCACCTGAACACTGAAGCTTTCTTT
TRBJ1-2,-,-,TRBV5-8,CASSRSRVQGYTF,TGTGCCAGCAGCCGAAGCAGGGTTCAAGGCTACACCTTC
TRBJ1-1,few,-,TRBV20-1,CSAIGGADTEAFF,TGCAGTGCTATCGGAGGGGCTGATACTGAAGCTTTCTTT
TRBJ2-3,-,TRBD2,TRBV7-2,CASSLVAGGATDTQYF,TGTGCCAGCAGCTTAGTGGCGGGGGGTGCCACAGATACGCAGTATTTT
TRBJ1-2,medium-sized,-,TRBV5-4,CASSRVDQGFSYTF,TGTGCCAGCAGTCGGGTGGACCAGGGGTTCAGCTACACCTTC
TRBJ2-5,-,TRBD2,TRBV7-9,CASSPPIRGDGKTQYF,TGTGCCAGCAGCCCACCAATACGGGGGGATGGAAAGACCCAGTACTTC
TRBJ2-1,-,-,TRBV4-2,CASSQVAGMGSYNEQFF,TGTGCCAGCAGCCAAGTTGCGGGGATGGGCTCCTACAATGAGCAGTTCTTC
TRBJ2-3,-,TRBD2,TRBV11-3,CASSDGTSGNTDTQYF,TGTGCCAGCAGCGACGGGACTAGCGGAAACACAGATACGCAGTATTTT
TRBJ1-2,medium-sized,-,TRBV27,CASSLSANYGYTF,TGTGCCAGCAGTTTGAGTGCTAACTATGGCTACACCTTC
TRBJ1-2,medium-sized,TRBD1,TRBV6-5,CASSYPGGGYTF,TGTGCCAGCAGTTACCCAGGGGGCGGCTACACCTTC
TRBJ2-3,medium-sized,-,TRBV18,CASSPPAVHTDTQYF,TGTGCCAGCTCACCACCGGCGGTTCACACAGATACGCAGTATTTT
TRBJ2-5,-,-,TRBV5-1,CASSLAGGLPETQYF,TGCGCCAGCAGCTTGGCCGGGGGACTGCCAGAGACCCAGTACTTC
TRBJ1-2,-,TRBD1,TRBV4-2,CASSQIGTEANYGYTF,TGTGCCAGCAGCCAGATCGGGACAGAAGCTAACTATGGCTACACCTTC
TRBJ2-2,-,TRBD2,TRBV9,CASSVHSGGTGGELFF,TGTGCCAGCAGCGTACACAGCGGGGGGACGGGCGGGGAGCTGTTTTTT
TRBJ1-4,few,TRBD1,TRBV7-9,CASSLGGTARNEKLFF,TGTGCCAGCAGCTTAGGAGGGACAGCACGTAATGAAAAACTGTTTTTT
TRBJ2-5,few,-,TRBV5-1,CASRRGEVLETQYF,TGCGCCAGCCGGAGAGGGGAGGTTTTAGAGACCCAGTACTTC
TRBJ2-7,few,TRBD1,TRBV10-3,CAISTGQSYEQYF,TGTGCCATCAGTACGGGACAGTCCTACGAGCAGTACTTC
TRBJ1-3,medium-sized,-,TRBV5-1,CASSPGHGGNIYF,TGCGCCAGCAGCCCTGGACACGGGGGGAACATATATTTT
TRBJ2-2,medium-sized,TRBD1,TRBV5-6,CASSLLGGTGGSGELFF,TGTGCCAGCAGCCTTCTAGGTGGGACAGGGGGATCCGGGGAGCTGTTTTTT
TRBJ1-6,-,-,TRBV7-9,CASSLGVGGSPLHF,TGTGCCAGCAGCTTAGGGGTCGGGGGTTCACCCCTCCACTTT
TRBJ2-1,medium-sized,TRBD1,TRBV7-9,CASSPRDSSSYNEQFF,TGTGCCAGCAGCCCCCGGGACAGTAGCTCCTACAATGAGCAGTTCTTC
TRBJ2-3,-,TRBD2,TRBV12-5,CASWGGGTDTQYF,TGTGCTAGTTGGGGGGGGGGCACAGATACGCAGTATTTT
TRBJ1-5,medium-sized,TRBD1,TRBV19,CASSTPDRGDNQPQHF,TGTGCCAGTAGTACTCCCGACAGGGGCGACAATCAGCCCCAGCATTTT
TRBJ2-7,-,TRBD1,TRBV20-1,CSAAQGAGSYEQYF,TGCAGTGCAGCACAGGGGGCCGGCTCCTACGAGCAGTACTTC
TRBJ1-1,medium-sized,-,TRBV5-6,CASSLRAAEAFF,TGTGCCAGCAGCTTGCGTGCAGCTGAAGCTTTCTTT
TRBJ2-1,medium-sized,TRBD2,TRBV6-1,CASSEESLAGGSNEQFF,TGTGCCAGCAGTGAAGAGTCCCTAGCGGGGGGGAGTAATGAGCAGTTCTTC
TRBJ1-1,-,-,TRBV5-5,CASSLSTREAFF,TGTGCCAGCAGCTTGTCGACTCGTGAAGCTTTCTTT
TRBJ1-2,few,-,TRBV13,CASSLARAGFNYGYTF,TGTGCCAGCAGCTTAGCCAGGGCCGGCTTTAACTATGGCTACACCTTC
TRBJ2-1,medium-sized,-,TRBV12-3/TRBV12-4,CASSPLVTSSYNEQFF,TGTGCCAGCAGTCCCCTAGTGACGAGCTCCTACAATGAGCAGTTCTTC
TRBJ1-2,few,-,TRBV12-3/TRBV12-4,CASSQGPNYGYTF,TGTGCCAGCAGTCAGGGGCCGAACTATGGCTACACCTTC
TRBJ2-3,medium-sized,TRBD2,TRBV6-6,CASGYRGGVDTQYF,TGTGCCAGCGGCTACCGCGGGGGGGTAGATACGCAGTATTTT
TRBJ2-7,-,-,TRBV20-1,CSAGRQESYSYEQYF,TGCAGTGCTGGGCGACAGGAGTCTTACTCCTACGAGCAGTACTTC
TRBJ1-1,few,-,TRBV12-3/TRBV12-4,CASASRWEPNTEAFF,TGTGCTAGTGCCTCGCGTTGGGAGCCGAACACTGAAGCTTTCTTT
TRBJ2-7,few,-,TRBV7-9,CASSQGRVPYEQYF,TGTGCCAGCAGCCAAGGCCGGGTTCCCTACGAGCAGTACTTC
TRBJ2-2,medium-sized,TRBD2,TRBV6-1,CASLGTSGGARELFF,TGTGCCAGCTTAGGGACTAGCGGGGGGGCCAGGGAGCTGTTTTTT
TRBJ2-1,medium-sized,TRBD2,TRBV18,CASLSGGGNEQFF,TGTGCCAGCTTGAGCGGGGGTGGCAATGAGCAGTTCTTC
TRBJ2-5,medium-sized,-,TRBV6-2/TRBV6-3,CASSLGGVETQYF,TGTGCCAGCAGTTTAGGCGGGGTAGAGACCCAGTACTTC
TRBJ2-7,medium-sized,TRBD2,TRBV7-6,CASSMTSGGAYEQYF,TGTGCCAGCAGCATGACTAGCGGGGGGGCCTACGAGCAGTACTTC
TRBJ1-4,-,-,TRBV21-1,CASSKVEVVELFF,TGTGCCAGCAGCAAAGTGGAAGTGGTCGAACTGTTTTTT
TRBJ2-3,medium-sized,TRBD2,TRBV6-2/TRBV6-3,CASSRASGGFTDTQYF,TGTGCCAGCAGTAGGGCTAGCGGGGGATTCACAGATACGCAGTATTTT
TRBJ2-1,medium-sized,-,TRBV10-3,CASRVQGGNNEQFF,TGTGCCAGCCGAGTCCAGGGGGGTAACAATGAGCAGTTCTTC
TRBJ1-2,few,TRBD1,TRBV7-2,CASRGGQTYKGYTF,TGTGCCAGCAGGGGGGGACAGACCTATAAGGGCTACACCTTC
TRBJ2-7,-,TRBD1,TRBV20-1,CSATDRGYNEQYF,TGCAGTGCCACCGACAGGGGATACAATGAGCAGTACTTC
TRBJ2-3,medium-sized,-,TRBV24-1,CATSDSTDTQYF,TGTGCCACCAGTGACTCTACAGATACGCAGTATTTT
TRBJ1-5,-,-,TRBV20-1,CSATWGGNSNQPQHF,TGCAGTGCCACTTGGGGAGGGAATAGCAATCAGCCCCAGCATTTT